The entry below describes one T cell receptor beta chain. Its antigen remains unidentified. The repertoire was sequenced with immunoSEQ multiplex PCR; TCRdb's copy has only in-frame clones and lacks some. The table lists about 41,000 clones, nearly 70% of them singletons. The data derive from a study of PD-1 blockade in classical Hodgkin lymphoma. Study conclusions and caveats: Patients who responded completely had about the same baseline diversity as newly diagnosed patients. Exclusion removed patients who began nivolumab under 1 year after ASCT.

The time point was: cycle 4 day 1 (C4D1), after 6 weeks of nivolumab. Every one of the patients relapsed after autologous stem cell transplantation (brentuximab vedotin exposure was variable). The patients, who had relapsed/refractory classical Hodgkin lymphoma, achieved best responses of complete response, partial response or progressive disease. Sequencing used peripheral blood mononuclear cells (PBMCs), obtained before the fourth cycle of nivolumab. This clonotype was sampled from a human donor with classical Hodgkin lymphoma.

CDR3 bases: TGTGCCAGTAGTATTACCGGGTCGGGGGAGCTGTTTTTT. The encoded protein is CASSITGSGELFF. This rearrangement joins TRBV19 to TRBJ2-2; D gene uncertain. Germline CDR1 reads LNHDA; CDR2 reads SQIVND (reference sequence). Trimming left V 3 bases short and J 8 bases short, with 10 bases between. This CDR3 spans 13 amino acids.